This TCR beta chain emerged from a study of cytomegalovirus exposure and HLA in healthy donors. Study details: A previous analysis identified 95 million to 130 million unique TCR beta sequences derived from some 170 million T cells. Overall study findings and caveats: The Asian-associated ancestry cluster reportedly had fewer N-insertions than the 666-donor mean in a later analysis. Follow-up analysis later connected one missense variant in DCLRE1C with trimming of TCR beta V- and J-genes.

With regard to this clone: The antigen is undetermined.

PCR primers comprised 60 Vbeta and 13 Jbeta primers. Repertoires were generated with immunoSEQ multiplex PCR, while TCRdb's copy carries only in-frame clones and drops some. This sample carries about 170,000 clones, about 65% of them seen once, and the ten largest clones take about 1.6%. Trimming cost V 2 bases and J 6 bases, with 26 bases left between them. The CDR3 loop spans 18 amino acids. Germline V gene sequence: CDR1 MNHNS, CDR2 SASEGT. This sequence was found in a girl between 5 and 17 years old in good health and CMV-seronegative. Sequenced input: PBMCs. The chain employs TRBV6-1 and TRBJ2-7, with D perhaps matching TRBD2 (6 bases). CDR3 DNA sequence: TGTGCCAGCAGTGAACGATTTACCGGGACCCACCAGGAGGGCGAGCAGTACTTC. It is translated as CASSERFTGTHQEGEQYF.